Detailed here is one T cell receptor beta chain. This CDR3 spans 17 amino acids. Germline CDR1 and CDR2: LGHNA and YSLEER. Trimming took 0 bases from V and 6 from J; bases not matched to a gene: 7. In Seattle, patients joined the study during active infection and were tracked longitudinally. The source of the sample is a study of blood T cell repertoires in COVID-19. Background on the study: The United States, Italy and Spain were the sources of the acute and convalescent COVID-19 samples. Nucleic acid was either cDNA or gDNA, and it came from T cells, B-cell-depleted T cells, or PBMCs.

As processed by the authors: Researchers report that nucleated cell counts were estimated from reference gene primer amplification. Here immunoSEQ multiplex PCR was the method, and the copy in TCRdb shows in-frame clones only, minus some. V and J calls and clone size come straight from that table; D and trimming were deduced from the DNA. This table holds 150,000 or so clones, over 80% found once. This sequence was found in a man aged 25-45 years with COVID-19, enrolled during active disease. The sequenced material came from peripheral blood. The chain joins TRBV4-3 to TRBJ2-3, with 12 bases that match TRBD2. As DNA, the CDR3 is TGCGCCAGCAGCCAAGAGCCTAGCGGGAGGGCTTGGGATACGCAGTATTTT. Translating it yields CASSQEPSGRAWDTQYF.